These 22 T cell receptor beta chains were sequenced from one sample in a study of OX40 agonist ivuxolimab in advanced cancers. Using immunoSEQ multiplex PCR, the repertoire was profiled, and TCRdb retains in-frame clones only, with some absent. Here the sample spans tens of thousands of clones, 84% being singletons. This material consisted of CD4+ or CD8+ T cells sorted from blood, taken in a trial of the OX40 agonist ivuxolimab. Every receptor here comes from an adult with an advanced solid tumor such as melanoma, head and neck, liver or kidney cancer.

This clone appeared a few times. The CDR3 loop reads CTSSQVGGETQYF. In DNA, the CDR3 is TGCACCAGCAGCCAAGTCGGGGGAGAGACCCAGTACTTC. The chain joins TRBV1 to TRBJ2-5; TRBD2, as called in the table, went unchecked against the DNA. TRBV1 constitutes a pseudogene. The CDR3 loop spans 13 amino acids.

The rearrangement joins TRBV27 to TRBJ2-7; D could derive from TRBD1 or TRBD2 (5 bases each). Germline CDR1 reads MNHEY; CDR2 reads SMNVEV (reference sequence). The CDR3 length is 13 residues. The V end lost 3 bases, the J end lost 3 bases, and 9 bases lay between the germline ends. CDR3: CASSLGVHYEQYF. The DNA of the CDR3 is TGTGCCAGCAGTTTGGGGGTTCACTACGAGCAGTACTTC.

This rearrangement joins TRBV9 to TRBJ2-2, with TRBD1 matching over 7 bases. V lost 0 bases, J lost 5 bases, and 10 bases stayed unmatched. The germline V gene has CDR1 SGDLS and CDR2 YYNGEE. CDR3 size: 17 residues. DNA for the CDR3: TGTGCCAGCAGCGTAGTTTGGACAGGAACGGGGACCGGGGAGCTGTTTTTT. Its translation is CASSVVWTGTGTGELFF. The whole variable domain, remainder taken from reference TRBV9 and TRBJ2-2, is DSGVTQTPKHLITATGQRVTLRCSPRSGDLSVYWYQQSLDQGLQFLIQYYNGEERAKGNILERFSAQQFPDLHSELNLSSLELGDSALYFCASSVVWTGTGTGELFFGEGSRLTVL.

This clone is labeled as medium-sized. V usage is TRBV6-4 and J usage is TRBJ2-1, with a tentative D call TRBD2 (6 bases). Trimming pared 3 bases from V and 6 bases from J, leaving 12 bases between. The germline gives CDR1 MRHNA, CDR2 SNTAGT. The CDR3 sequence is 14 residues long. The CDR3 DNA reads TGTGCCAGCAGTGAAACGGGGGACCGCAATGAGCAGTTCTTC. Protein product: CASSETGDRNEQFF.

This rearrangement joins TRBV7-3 to TRBJ2-1; tentative D call: TRBD2 (8 bases). CDR3 length: 15 residues. Looked up from germline, CDR1 is SGHTA and CDR2 is FQGTGA. V was cut by 5 bases and J by 6 bases, with 17 bases left in between. The CDR3 here is CASSPDSGTANEQFF. The CDR3 coding sequence is TGTGCCAGCAGCCCCGATAGCGGGACAGCCAATGAGCAGTTCTTC.

V and J are TRBV9 and TRBJ2-7; 8 bases fit TRBD2. Germline trimming cut 4 bases from V and 4 bases from J; bases unmatched to any gene: 7. This CDR3 comprises 14 residues. The germline gives CDR1 SGDLS, CDR2 YYNGEE. The CDR3 bases are TGTGCCAGCAGCCCCAGGATAGCGGGATACGAGCAGTACTTC. It specifies CASSPRIAGYEQYF. The entire variable domain, with the rest obtained from reference TRBV9 and TRBJ2-7, is as follows: DSGVTQTPKHLITATGQRVTLRCSPRSGDLSVYWYQQSLDQGLQFLIQYYNGEERAKGNILERFSAQQFPDLHSELNLSSLELGDSALYFCASSPRIAGYEQYFGPGTRLTVT.

CDR3: CATSRDGGNTGELFF. CDR3 sequence (DNA): TGTGCCACCAGCAGAGATGGAGGAAACACCGGGGAGCTGTTTTTT. This chain links TRBV15 with TRBJ2-2; a possible D gene is TRBD2 (5 bases). The V gene lost 0 bases and the J gene lost 2 bases, with 7 bases spanning the gap. CDR1 and CDR2 from the germline V gene are LNHNV and YYDKDF (reference sequence). There are 15 residues in the CDR3.

This chain connects TRBV9 to TRBJ2-3; D is ambiguous. Germline V CDR1 and CDR2: SGDLS, YYNGEE. V dropped 0 bases and J dropped 3 bases, with 8 bases sitting between them. The CDR3 consists of 14 residues. The chain's CDR3 is CASSVDEGTDTQYF. The CDR3 DNA is TGTGCCAGCAGCGTAGATGAAGGGACAGATACGCAGTATTTT.

The rearrangement links TRBV27 to TRBJ2-5; 8 nucleotides align to TRBD2. The CDR3 sequence is 14 residues long. The V gene's germline CDR1 is MNHEY and CDR2 SMNVEV (reference sequence). The trim removed 5 bases at V and 4 bases at J, leaving 6 bases unmatched. CDR3 sequence: CASSTRTSLETQYF. The CDR3 nucleotides read TGTGCCAGCAGTACAAGGACTAGCTTAGAGACCCAGTACTTC.

The genes are TRBV7-3 and TRBJ2-3; D not resolved. The CDR3 consists of 15 residues. Trimming left V 0 bases short and J 6 bases short, with 13 bases between. Germline V gene lookup returns CDR1 SGHTA and CDR2 FQGTGA. The DNA for the CDR3 is TGTGCCAGCAGCTTAACCCAATCGAAGGCGGATACGCAGTATTTT. The encoded protein is CASSLTQSKADTQYF.

The chain recombines TRBV2 with TRBJ1-1; 10 bases match TRBD1. In germline, CDR1 is SNHLY, CDR2 FYNNEI. V lost 4 bases, J lost 1 base, and 3 bases stayed unmatched. There are 15 residues in the CDR3. The CDR3 spells CASSGGDRGNTEAFF. CDR3 DNA sequence: TGTGCCAGCAGTGGTGGGGACAGGGGGAACACTGAAGCTTTCTTT. Combining the CDR3 with reference TRBV2 and TRBJ1-1 gives the whole variable domain EPEVTQTPSHQVTQMGQEVILRCVPISNHLYFYWYRQILGQKVEFLVSFYNNEISEKSEIFDDQFSVERPDGSNFTLKIRSTKLEDSAMYFCASSGGDRGNTEAFFGQGTRLTVV.

The rearrangement joins TRBV15 to TRBJ2-6; no reliable D call. The length of the CDR3 is 17 residues. Germline assignment: CDR1 LNHNV and CDR2 YYDKDF (reference sequence). Trimming removed 0 bases at V and 0 bases at J, with 9 bases between. The CDR3 sequence: CATSREGPGSGANVLTF. CDR3 DNA: TGTGCCACCAGCAGAGAAGGGCCAGGCTCTGGGGCCAACGTCCTGACTTTC.

This chain joins TRBV28 and TRBJ2-7; TRBD2 matches 11 bases. CDR3 length equals 18 residues. Germline V gives CDR1 MDHEN, CDR2 SYDVKM. Trimming at V came to 3 bases and at J to 3 bases, leaving 13 bases not matched to a gene. CDR3 nucleotides: TGTGCCAGCAGTTTGGTACTAGCGGGAGACGGTGGACTCTACGAGCAGTACTTC. As protein: CASSLVLAGDGGLYEQYF.

V and J are TRBV5-5 and TRBJ2-7, with a weak D call TRBD2 (6 bases). This CDR3 is 18 amino acids long. V was trimmed by 4 bases and J by 3 bases, leaving 26 bases between them. In germline, CDR1 is SGHKS, CDR2 YYEKEE (reference sequence). CDR3 protein: CASSGKWPITRGDYEQYF. The CDR3 DNA is TGTGCCAGCAGCGGAAAGTGGCCAATCACGCGGGGAGACTACGAGCAGTACTTC.

The chain employs TRBV7-9 and TRBJ1-5; 10 bases agree with TRBD1. This CDR3 contains 16 residues. Per the germline V gene, CDR1 is SEHNR and CDR2 is FQNEAQ (reference sequence). V lost 3 bases to trimming and J lost 0 bases; unmatched junction nucleotides: 2. CDR3 nucleotides: TGTGCCAGCAGCTTTTGGACAGGGGGTAGCAATCAGCCCCAGCATTTT. As protein: CASSFWTGGSNQPQHF.

The chain has TRBV6-1 and TRBJ2-1; D remains ambiguous. Trimming left V 9 bases short and J 6 bases short, with 9 bases between. This CDR3 has 11 residues. The germline V gene encodes CDR1 MNHNS and CDR2 SASEGT. In DNA form, the CDR3 reads TGTGCCAGTGTCCTTGGCAATGAGCAGTTCTTC. Translating it yields CASVLGNEQFF.

The chain has TRBV6-4 and TRBJ2-3, with 7 bases that match TRBD2. The ends lost 0 bases at V and 6 bases at J; junction bases unmatched: 6. Germline CDR1 and CDR2: MRHNA and SNTAGT. The CDR3 spans 15 residues. CDR3 DNA sequence: TGTGCCAGCAGTGACTCGGTGGGAGGGCCGGATACGCAGTATTTT. This encodes CASSDSVGGPDTQYF.

The V gene is TRBV10-2, the J gene TRBJ2-3; D unresolved. CDR1 WSHSY and CDR2 SAAADI come from the germline V gene. The CDR3 sequence is 16 residues long. V was trimmed by 2 bases and J by 0 bases, leaving 12 bases between them. The CDR3 loop is CASSEPDVTSTDTQYF. DNA for the CDR3: TGCGCCAGCAGTGAGCCGGACGTGACTAGCACAGATACGCAGTATTTT.

The V call is TRBV2, the J call TRBJ1-5, with D perhaps matching TRBD1 (5 bases). This CDR3 spans 12 amino acids. The V gene's germline CDR1 is SNHLY and CDR2 FYNNEI. V gave up 7 bases and J gave up 5 bases, with 9 bases separating them. For the CDR3, the DNA is TGTGCCAGCAAAACGGGGGATCAGCCCCAGCATTTT. The encoded protein is CASKTGDQPQHF.

The chain couples TRBV6-5 to TRBJ1-2; 8 bases are shared with TRBD1. Germline CDR1 reads MNHEY; CDR2 reads SVGAGI. The junction had 14 bases not matched to a gene; V was cut back by 6 bases and J by 8 bases. The length of the CDR3 is 15 residues. CDR3: CASRNHPGQVEGYTF. The CDR3 DNA reads TGTGCCAGCAGAAACCACCCGGGACAGGTGGAAGGCTACACCTTC.

The chain uses TRBV27 and TRBJ2-3, with 9 bases matching TRBD1. CDR3 length: 13 residues. V dropped 4 bases and J dropped 10; count of bases not matched to a gene: 6. The germline gives CDR1 MNHEY, CDR2 SMNVEV (reference sequence). This CDR3 reads CASSYGTGNAQYF. The CDR3 DNA sequence: TGTGCCAGCAGTTACGGGACAGGGAACGCGCAGTATTTT.

The chain employs TRBV9 and TRBJ2-1; 8 bases agree with TRBD2. CDR1 and CDR2 (germline): SGDLS, YYNGEE. CDR3 length equals 16 residues. J gave up 8 bases and V 2 bases, and 12 bases lay outside the gene matches. For the CDR3, the DNA is TGTGCCAGCAGCGTGTCGGGACTAGTCAGACAGGATGAGCAGTTCTTC. It encodes CASSVSGLVRQDEQFF.